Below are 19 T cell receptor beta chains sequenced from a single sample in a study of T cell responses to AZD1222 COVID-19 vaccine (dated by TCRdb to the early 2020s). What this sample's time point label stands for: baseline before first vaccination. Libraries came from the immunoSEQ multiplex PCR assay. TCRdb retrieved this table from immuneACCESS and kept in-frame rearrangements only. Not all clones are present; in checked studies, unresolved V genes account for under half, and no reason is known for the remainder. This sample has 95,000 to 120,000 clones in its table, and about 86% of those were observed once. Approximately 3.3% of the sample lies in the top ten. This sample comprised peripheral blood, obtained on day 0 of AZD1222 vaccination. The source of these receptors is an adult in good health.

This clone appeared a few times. The CDR3 loop is CASTSWGQGWTGELFF. The CDR3 coding sequence is TGTGCCAGTACCTCATGGGGTCAGGGTTGGACCGGGGAGCTGTTTTTT. The chain is built from TRBV19 and TRBJ2-2; D perhaps matches TRBD1 (5 bases). The CDR3 loop spans 16 amino acids. CDR1 is LNHDA, CDR2 SQIVND, per germline (reference sequence). V was clipped by 7 bases and J by 5 bases, with 20 bases between them.

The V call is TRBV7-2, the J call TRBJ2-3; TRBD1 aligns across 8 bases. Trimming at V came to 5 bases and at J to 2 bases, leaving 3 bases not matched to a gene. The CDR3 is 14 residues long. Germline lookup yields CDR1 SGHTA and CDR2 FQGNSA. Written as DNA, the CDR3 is TGTGCCAGCAGCCGGGACAGGAACACAGATACGCAGTATTTT. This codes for CASSRDRNTDTQYF.

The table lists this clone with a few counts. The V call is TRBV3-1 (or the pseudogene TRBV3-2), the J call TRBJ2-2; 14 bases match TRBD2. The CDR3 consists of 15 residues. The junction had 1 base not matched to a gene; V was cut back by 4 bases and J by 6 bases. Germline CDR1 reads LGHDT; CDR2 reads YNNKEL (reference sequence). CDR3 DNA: TGTGCCAGCAGCCCGACTAGCGGGGGGGCCGGGGAGCTGTTTTTT. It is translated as CASSPTSGGAGELFF.

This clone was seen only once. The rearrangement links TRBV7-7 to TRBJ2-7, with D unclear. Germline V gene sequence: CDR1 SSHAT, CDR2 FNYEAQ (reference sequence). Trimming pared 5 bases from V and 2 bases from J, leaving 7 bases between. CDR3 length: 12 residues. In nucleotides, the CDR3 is TGTGCCAGCAGCCCTCCCCCCTACGAGCAGTACTTC. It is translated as CASSPPPYEQYF. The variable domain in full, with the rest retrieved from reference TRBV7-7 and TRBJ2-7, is GAGVSQSPRYKVTKRGQDVTLRCDPISSHATLYWYQQALGQGPEFLTYFNYEAQPDKSGLPSDRFSAERPEGSISTLTIQRTEQRDSAMYRCASSPPPYEQYFGPGTRLTVT.

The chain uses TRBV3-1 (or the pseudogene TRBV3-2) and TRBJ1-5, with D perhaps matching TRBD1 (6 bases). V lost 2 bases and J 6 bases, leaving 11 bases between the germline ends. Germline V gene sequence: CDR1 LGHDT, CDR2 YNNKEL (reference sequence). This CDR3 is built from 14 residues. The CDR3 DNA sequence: TGTGCCAGCAGCCAATGGGGGCAAAGTCAGCCCCAGCATTTT. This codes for CASSQWGQSQPQHF.

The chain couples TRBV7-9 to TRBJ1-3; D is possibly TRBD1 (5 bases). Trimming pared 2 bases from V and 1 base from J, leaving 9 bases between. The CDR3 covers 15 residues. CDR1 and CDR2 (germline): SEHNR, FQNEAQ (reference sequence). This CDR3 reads CASSLMTVSGNTIYF. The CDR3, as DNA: TGTGCCAGCAGCTTAATGACAGTATCTGGAAACACCATATATTTT. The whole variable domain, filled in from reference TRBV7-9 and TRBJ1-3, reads DTGVSQNPRHKITKRGQNVTFRCDPISEHNRLYWYRQTLGQGPEFLTYFQNEAQLEKSRLLSDRFSAERPKGSFSTLEIQRTEQGDSAMYLCASSLMTVSGNTIYFGEGSWLTVV.

The chain's CDR3 is CASSAGRTYEQYF. CDR3 DNA: TGTGCCAGCAGCGCAGGGCGCACCTACGAGCAGTACTTC. The rearrangement joins TRBV27 to TRBJ2-7; D may be TRBD1 (5 bases). V was shortened by 6 bases and J by 2 bases, with 11 bases between the two germline ends. Germline V CDR1 and CDR2: MNHEY, SMNVEV (reference sequence). The CDR3 is 13 residues long.

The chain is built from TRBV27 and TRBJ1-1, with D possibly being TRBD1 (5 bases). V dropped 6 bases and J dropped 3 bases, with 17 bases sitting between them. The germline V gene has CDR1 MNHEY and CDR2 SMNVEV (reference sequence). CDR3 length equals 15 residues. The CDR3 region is CASSLTAGQDTEAFF. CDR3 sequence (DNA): TGTGCCAGCAGCCTGACAGCCGGTCAGGACACTGAAGCTTTCTTT.

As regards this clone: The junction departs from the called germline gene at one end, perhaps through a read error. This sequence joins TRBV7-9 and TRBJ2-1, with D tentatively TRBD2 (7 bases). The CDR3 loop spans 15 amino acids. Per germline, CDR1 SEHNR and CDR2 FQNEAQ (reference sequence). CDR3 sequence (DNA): TGTGCCAGCACCTTAATGGCGGGGGCTCACAATGAGCAGTTCTTC. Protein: CASTLMAGAHNEQFF.

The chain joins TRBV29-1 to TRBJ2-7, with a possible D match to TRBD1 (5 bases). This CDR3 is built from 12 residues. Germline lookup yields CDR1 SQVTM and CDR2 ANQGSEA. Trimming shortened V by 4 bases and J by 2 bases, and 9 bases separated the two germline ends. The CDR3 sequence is CSVGTGAYEQYF. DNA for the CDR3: TGCAGCGTTGGAACAGGCGCCTACGAGCAGTACTTC.

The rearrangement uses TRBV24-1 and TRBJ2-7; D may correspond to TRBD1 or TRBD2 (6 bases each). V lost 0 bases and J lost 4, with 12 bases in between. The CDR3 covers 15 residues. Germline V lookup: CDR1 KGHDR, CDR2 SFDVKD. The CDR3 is CATSDLRQGRYEQYF. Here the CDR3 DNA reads TGTGCCACCAGTGATTTGCGGCAGGGGAGGTACGAGCAGTACTTC.

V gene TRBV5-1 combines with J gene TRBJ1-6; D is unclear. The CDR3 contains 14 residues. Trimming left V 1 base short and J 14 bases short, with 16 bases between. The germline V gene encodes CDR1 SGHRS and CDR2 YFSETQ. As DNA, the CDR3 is TGCGCCAGCAGCTTGAGTTCGGTCCCTGGCACCCTCCACTTT. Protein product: CASSLSSVPGTLHF. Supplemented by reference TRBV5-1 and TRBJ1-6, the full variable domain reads KAGVTQTPRYLIKTRGQQVTLSCSPISGHRSVSWYQQTPGQGLQFLFEYFSETQRNKGNFPGRFSGRQFSNSRSEMNVSTLELGDSALYLCASSLSSVPGTLHFGNGTRLTVT.

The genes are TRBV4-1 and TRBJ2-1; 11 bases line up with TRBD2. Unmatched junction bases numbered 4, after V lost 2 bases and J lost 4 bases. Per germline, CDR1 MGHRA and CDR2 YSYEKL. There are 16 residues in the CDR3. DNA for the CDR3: TGCGCCAGCAGCCAATCGACTAGCGGGGCATACAATGAGCAGTTCTTC. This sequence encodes CASSQSTSGAYNEQFF.

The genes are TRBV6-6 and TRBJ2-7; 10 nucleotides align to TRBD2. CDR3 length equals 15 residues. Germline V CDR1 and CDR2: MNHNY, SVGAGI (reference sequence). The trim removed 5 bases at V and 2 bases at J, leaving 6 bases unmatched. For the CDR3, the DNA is TGTGCCAGCAGTGACGTTCTAGCGGGGGCCTACGAGCAGTACTTC. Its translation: CASSDVLAGAYEQYF.

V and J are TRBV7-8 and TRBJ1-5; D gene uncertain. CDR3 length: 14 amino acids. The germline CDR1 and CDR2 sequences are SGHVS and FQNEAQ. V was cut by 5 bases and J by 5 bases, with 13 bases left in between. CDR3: CASSPLGSDQPQHF. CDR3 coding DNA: TGTGCCAGCAGCCCCTTGGGATCGGATCAGCCCCAGCATTTT.

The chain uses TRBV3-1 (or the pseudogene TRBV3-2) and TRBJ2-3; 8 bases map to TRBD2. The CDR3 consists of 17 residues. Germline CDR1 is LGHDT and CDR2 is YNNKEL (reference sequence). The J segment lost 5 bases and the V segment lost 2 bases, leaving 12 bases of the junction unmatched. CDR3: CASSQSERGNGKDTQYF. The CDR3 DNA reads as TGTGCCAGCAGCCAATCGGAGCGGGGGAATGGGAAAGATACGCAGTATTTT.

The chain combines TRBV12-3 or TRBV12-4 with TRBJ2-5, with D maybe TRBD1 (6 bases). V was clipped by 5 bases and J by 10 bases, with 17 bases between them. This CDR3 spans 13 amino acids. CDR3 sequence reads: CASSAGTPRDQYF. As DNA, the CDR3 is TGTGCCAGCAGTGCCGGGACACCCAGGGACCAGTACTTC.

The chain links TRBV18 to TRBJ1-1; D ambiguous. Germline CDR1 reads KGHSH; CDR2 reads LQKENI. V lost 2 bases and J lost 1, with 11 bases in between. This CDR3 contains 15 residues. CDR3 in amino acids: CASSPFQEKNTEAFF. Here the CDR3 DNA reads TGTGCCAGCTCACCATTTCAGGAGAAGAACACTGAAGCTTTCTTT.

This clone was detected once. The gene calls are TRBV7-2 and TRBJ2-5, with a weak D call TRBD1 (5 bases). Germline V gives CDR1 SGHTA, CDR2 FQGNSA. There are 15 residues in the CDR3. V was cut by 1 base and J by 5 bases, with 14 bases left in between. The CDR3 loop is CASSLGGRPGETQYF. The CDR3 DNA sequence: TGTGCCAGCAGCTTAGGGGGCAGGCCTGGGGAGACCCAGTACTTC.